A selection of T cell receptor beta chains follows, all from one sample in a study of T-cell memory formation after mild COVID-19. TCRdb redid the calling of the 5' RACE reads with MiXCR, one entry per CDR3 protein. The table lists fewer than 150,000 distinct CDR3 sequences, 22% of them singletons, with roughly two fifths in the top ten. What was sequenced was PBMCs or a T cell subset sorted from them (not recorded which). These receptors all stem from a man aged 18 to 29 who had mild COVID-19 (a few samples of this study predate the infection). Cell type and time point are not known. Both conserved end residues are part of each CDR3. Fields, in order: D gene, J gene, V gene, clone size, CDR3 DNA, CDR3 protein. The D gene is left open where the match is weak. Expanded clones get a size class; other rows say once, few or many, or leave the size out.

TRBD2	TRBJ2-1	TRBV5-1	few	TGCGCCAGCAGCTTGCTAGCGGGGGGGATGTACAATGAGCAGTTCTTC	CASSLLAGGMYNEQFF
NA	TRBJ2-7	TRBV4-3	once	TGCGCCAGCAGCCAAGAATGGACCGGCGAGGGGGACGAGCAGTACTTC	CASSQEWTGEGDEQYF
NA	TRBJ1-5	TRBV14	NA	TGTGCCAGCAGCCAAGATTGGGACCAGCCCCAGCATTTT	CASSQDWDQPQHF
NA	TRBJ1-2	TRBV7-9	few	TGTGCCAGCAGCCAAGACGGCGGGGGAGGCTACACCTTC	CASSQDGGGGYTF
NA	TRBJ2-3	TRBV20-1	NA	TGCAGTGCTAGTTATCTGCAGGATACGCAGTATTTT	CSASYLQDTQYF
TRBD1	TRBJ2-7	TRBV5-1	NA	TGCGCCAGCAGCTTGCTAGGGACAGGACCTACCGAGCAGTACTTC	CASSLLGTGPTEQYF
NA	TRBJ2-1	TRBV11-2	NA	TGTGCCAGCAGCCCCGGTGGGGGCGGGGGCGATGAGCAGTTCTTC	CASSPGGGGGDEQFF
NA	TRBJ1-6	TRBV29-1	many	TGCAGCGTTGAGGTCGCCGGGGGTTCACCCCTCCACTTT	CSVEVAGGSPLHF
NA	TRBJ2-5	TRBV10-3	NA	TGTGCCATCAGTGCCGGGGGCCGGCCGGAGACCCAGTACTTC	CAISAGGRPETQYF
TRBD1	TRBJ2-3	TRBV24-1	NA	TGTGCCACCAGTGCCTGGCCCCTGACAGGGGTTGGAGATACGCAGTATTTT	CATSAWPLTGVGDTQYF
NA	TRBJ1-3	TRBV7-9	NA	TGTGCCAGGAGAGGCGACTCTGGAAACACCATATATTTT	CARRGDSGNTIYF
TRBD1	TRBJ1-5	TRBV7-9	few	TGTGCCAGCAGCTCATCAAGGGACAGGGGGCACCAGCCCCAGCATTTT	CASSSSRDRGHQPQHF
NA	TRBJ1-1	TRBV5-8	NA	TGTGCCAGCAGCCGCAGGGTCTCGTACACTGAAGCTTTCTTT	CASSRRVSYTEAFF
NA	TRBJ1-6	TRBV5-1	NA	TGCGCCAGCCACCGGACTTTTAATTCACCCCTCCACTTT	CASHRTFNSPLHF
NA	TRBJ1-2	TRBV10-2	NA	TGCGCCAGCAGTGAGCTTACAGGGTTCTATGGCTACACCTTC	CASSELTGFYGYTF
TRBD1	TRBJ2-7	TRBV19	NA	TGTGCCAGTAGTAGCCGGGACAGGACCTACGAGCAGTACTTC	CASSSRDRTYEQYF
TRBD1	TRBJ1-1	TRBV5-4	NA	TGTGCCGCCAAACGGGACAGGGTATATCCGAACACTGAAGCTTTCTTT	CAAKRDRVYPNTEAFF
TRBD1	TRBJ1-5	TRBV7-9	NA	TGTGCCAGCAGCCGGACAGGGATCTCTCAGCCCCAGCATTTT	CASSRTGISQPQHF
NA	TRBJ2-1	TRBV4-1	NA	TGCGCCAGCAGCCAAGATAAAGGGTTACGATTCTTC	CASSQDKGLRFF
TRBD2	TRBJ2-1	TRBV6-5	NA	TGTGCCAGCAGTGCGAGCGGGGGGGCGACGTACAATGAGCAGTTCTTC	CASSASGGATYNEQFF
NA	TRBJ1-1	TRBV29-1	NA	TGCAGCGTGGCTCAGGGGAGCACTGAAGCTTTCTTT	CSVAQGSTEAFF
TRBD1	TRBJ2-1	TRBV3-1	many	TGTGCCAGCAGCCTCGGACAGGGGGACTCCTACAATGAGCAGTTCTTC	CASSLGQGDSYNEQFF
TRBD1	TRBJ1-5	TRBV20-1	few	TGCATTGCTAGAGATGCGACAGGGGATCATCAGCCCCAGCATTTT	CIARDATGDHQPQHF
TRBD1	TRBJ1-2	TRBV7-9	few	TGTGCCAGCAGCCCCCGAGACAGGGGGCTTAGCTATGGCTACACCTTC	CASSPRDRGLSYGYTF
NA	TRBJ2-7	TRBV5-1	few	TGCGCCAGCAGCTTGACAGGGACGACCTACGAGCAGTACTTC	CASSLTGTTYEQYF
NA	TRBJ1-4	TRBV7-8	few	TGTGCCAGCAGCTTAATGGGCGTATTCCGTGAAGAAAAACTGTTTTTT	CASSLMGVFREEKLFF
TRBD2	TRBJ2-5	TRBV7-8	once	TGTGCCAGCAGCCCGGGGGGGGGGCCAGAGACCCAGTACTTC	CASSPGGGPETQYF
NA	TRBJ1-6	TRBV6-2/TRBV6-3	NA	TGTGCCAGCATGGAATCCCGGACGGAGGCTTATAATTCACCCCTCCACTTT	CASMESRTEAYNSPLHF
TRBD1	TRBJ1-2	TRBV12-3/TRBV12-4	NA	TGTGCCAGCGTGGTCGGGACAGGGGGTGTCGGCTACACCTTC	CASVVGTGGVGYTF
NA	TRBJ2-7	TRBV12-3/TRBV12-4	NA	TGTGCCAGCAGTTTCCCCGGGGTTGGAGAGCAGTACTTC	CASSFPGVGEQYF
TRBD2	TRBJ2-7	TRBV12-3/TRBV12-4	few	TGTGCCAGCAGTTTACGGGCTAGCGGGGGATACGAGCAGTACTTC	CASSLRASGGYEQYF
NA	TRBJ2-5	TRBV9	NA	TGTGCCAGCAGCGGAAGGGGGGGCCTTTTAAAGGAGACCCAGTACTTC	CASSGRGGLLKETQYF
NA	TRBJ2-3	TRBV12-5	NA	TGTGCTAGTGGAAACCCAGGAACCAACACAGATACGCAGTATTTT	CASGNPGTNTDTQYF
TRBD1	TRBJ1-1	TRBV7-9	NA	TGTGCCAGCAGCTTACCACCGGACAGGGGAACTTTCTTT	CASSLPPDRGTFF
NA	TRBJ2-5	TRBV10-3	NA	TGTGCCATCAGTGAATTCCGACTAGACCAAGAGACCCAGTACTTC	CAISEFRLDQETQYF
NA	TRBJ2-3	TRBV18	NA	TGTGCCAGCTCACCCGCCGGACCAGATACGCAGTATTTT	CASSPAGPDTQYF
TRBD2	TRBJ2-6	TRBV29-1	NA	TGCAGCGTTGAAGAAAGGGAGGGCTCTGGGGCCAACGTCCTGACTTTC	CSVEEREGSGANVLTF
NA	TRBJ1-1	TRBV7-9	NA	TGTGCCAGCAGCCAGAGGTCGGGTTCGGGCACTGAAGCTTTCTTT	CASSQRSGSGTEAFF
NA	TRBJ2-1	TRBV29-1	few	TGCAGCGCCTTGTGGGGTGAGACCTACAATGAGCAGTTCTTC	CSALWGETYNEQFF
NA	TRBJ2-5	TRBV6-6	NA	TGTGCCAGCAGCGCTTACACCCAAGAGACCCAGTACTTC	CASSAYTQETQYF
TRBD2	TRBJ2-5	TRBV7-9	once	TGTGCCAGCAGCTTAAAAGACGGGACTATAGAGACCCAGTACTTC	CASSLKDGTIETQYF